The 17 T cell receptor beta chains below all came from one sample that was sequenced in a study of T-cell reconstitution after alpha-beta-depleted transplantation in children. Unique molecular identifiers were built into the TCRbeta library. MiXCR, run by TCRdb on the PCR reads, gives a single entry per CDR3 protein. Of 130,000 or so distinct CDR3 sequences listed, 9.7% are singletons. The specimen comprised PBMCs, mostly from graft donor cells, sampled 180 days after TCRalphabeta/CD19-depleted stem cell transplant. The receptor source for this set is a girl in the first two years of life who had a stem cell transplant for combined immunodeficiency, so the T cells may come from the graft donor.

This clonotype showed up just once. The CDR3 does not close with the conserved phenylalanine or tryptophan, likely indicating a read error. The chain is built from TRBV28 and TRBJ2-6; perhaps TRBD2 as D (5 bases). Trimming took 7 bases from V and 8 from J, leaving 12 bases between them. Germline-derived CDR1 and CDR2 are MDHEN and SYDVKM. This CDR3 has 13 amino acids. The CDR3 spells CASTQGSPNVLTS. DNA of the CDR3: TGTGCCAGCACCCAAGGGAGTCCCAACGTCCTGACTTCC.

This clonotype was detected only a few times. The chain couples TRBV6-5 to TRBJ2-7; D may correspond to TRBD1 or TRBD2 (5 bases each). The CDR3 has 15 amino acids. CDR1 and CDR2 (germline): MNHEY, SVGAGI. V was clipped by 3 bases and J by 5 bases, with 17 bases between them. CDR3 amino acids: CASSYEQEEVHEQYF. For the CDR3, the DNA is TGTGCCAGCAGTTATGAACAGGAGGAGGTCCACGAGCAGTACTTC.

This clonotype was seen a few times. V is TRBV11-2 and J is TRBJ1-2; no clear D. CDR1 is SGHAT, CDR2 FQNNGV, per germline. V lost 2 bases and J lost 6, with 4 bases in between. There are 11 residues in the CDR3. Here the CDR3 reads CASSLRNGYTF. The DNA of the CDR3 is TGTGCCAGCAGCTTAAGAAATGGCTACACCTTC. Full variable domain (missing parts from reference TRBV11-2 and TRBJ1-2): EAGVAQSPRYKIIEKRQSVAFWCNPISGHATLYWYQQILGQGPKLLIQFQNNGVVDDSQLPKDRFSAERLKGVDSTLKIQPAKLEDSAVYLCASSLRNGYTFGSGTRLTVV.

The V call is TRBV20-1, the J call TRBJ2-1; TRBD2 matches 10 bases. CDR3 size: 15 residues. Germline V gene lookup returns CDR1 DFQATT and CDR2 SNEGSKA (reference sequence). Losses at the gene ends were 5 bases for V and 6 bases for J; bases not matched to a gene: 10. The CDR3 spells CSASLGLAVPNEQFF. The CDR3 DNA reads as TGCAGTGCTTCCCTCGGACTAGCGGTGCCCAATGAGCAGTTCTTC.

The V and J genes are TRBV5-6 and TRBJ2-4; D ambiguous. The CDR3 consists of 13 residues. Germline-derived CDR1 and CDR2 are SGHDT and YYEEEE. The germline V and J ends were trimmed by 3 bases and 3 bases, with 7 bases remaining between them. The CDR3 DNA is TGTGCCAGCAGCTACAGCCTCAAAAACATTCAGTACTTC. It codes for CASSYSLKNIQYF.

This clonotype has a handful of counts. The genes are TRBV5-1 and TRBJ1-1, with D uncertain. Trimming shortened V by 8 bases and J by 3 bases, and 20 bases separated the two germline ends. Germline CDR1 and CDR2: SGHRS and YFSETQ. CDR3 length: 15 amino acids. CDR3 sequence: CASNSGLGDYTEAFF. The CDR3 DNA sequence: TGCGCCAGTAATTCGGGCCTCGGGGATTACACTGAAGCTTTCTTT.

This clonotype has only a few counts. The chain carries TRBV20-1 and TRBJ2-1; 8 bases map to TRBD2. This CDR3 spans 16 amino acids. CDR1 is DFQATT, CDR2 SNEGSKA, per germline (reference sequence). J gave up 2 bases and V 6 bases, and 12 bases lay outside the gene matches. The CDR3 sequence: CSATGTIGGAYNEQFF. The DNA for the CDR3 is TGCAGTGCGACCGGGACTATCGGGGGGGCCTACAATGAGCAGTTCTTC.

This chain links TRBV7-8 with TRBJ2-5; D possibly corresponds to TRBD1 (6 bases). Germline V gene lookup returns CDR1 SGHVS and CDR2 FQNEAQ. This CDR3 spans 12 amino acids. The V and J ends lost 6 bases and 4 bases respectively, with 9 bases between them. CDR3 sequence (DNA): TGTGCCAGCAGGCCAGGGGCAGAGACCCAGTACTTC. Translation: CASRPGAETQYF.

CDR3 loop: CSLSLSFPDTQYF. In DNA form, the CDR3 reads TGCAGCCTTAGTCTTAGCTTCCCAGATACGCAGTATTTT. This chain connects TRBV29-1 to TRBJ2-3, with D hard to call. Per the germline V gene, CDR1 is SQVTM and CDR2 is ANQGSEA. Trimming took off 8 bases at V and 4 bases at J, with 16 bases between the two ends. This CDR3 has 13 residues.

This clonotype was seen only a few times. CDR3 amino acids: CASLQGAGQETQYF. In nucleotides, the CDR3 is TGTGCCAGTCTACAGGGGGCAGGACAAGAGACCCAGTACTTC. This rearrangement joins TRBV28 to TRBJ2-5, with TRBD1 matching 9 bases. Germline assignment: CDR1 MDHEN and CDR2 SYDVKM. This CDR3 region has 14 residues. Trimming at V came to 9 bases and at J to 2 bases, leaving 7 bases not matched to a gene.

The genes are TRBV5-6 and TRBJ1-3, with D possibly being TRBD1 (5 bases). There are 15 residues in the CDR3. With 5 bases removed from V and 2 bases from J, the gap between germline ends came to 14 bases. Germline V CDR1 and CDR2: SGHDT, YYEEEE. The CDR3 loop is CASSLVRVPGNTIYF. CDR3 nucleotides: TGTGCCAGCAGTCTCGTCAGGGTCCCTGGAAACACCATATATTTT.

This clonotype appeared a few times. This rearrangement joins TRBV12-3 or TRBV12-4 to TRBJ2-7; no clear D gene. The CDR3 loop spans 14 amino acids. Trimming removed 3 bases from V and 2 bases from J, with 11 bases in between. The CDR3: CASSLSVTAYEQYF. The CDR3, as DNA: TGTGCCAGCAGTTTGTCGGTGACTGCCTACGAGCAGTACTTC.

This chain uses TRBV20-1 with TRBJ1-1, with a weak D call TRBD1 (6 bases). CDR3 length: 12 residues. The V gene's germline CDR1 is DFQATT and CDR2 SNEGSKA (reference sequence). DNA for the CDR3: TGCAGGGCGGGACACCCGAACACTGAAGCTTTCTTT. This sequence encodes CRAGHPNTEAFF.

This clonotype was counted between two and nine times. The chain combines TRBV5-8 with TRBJ1-2; D gene unclear. The CDR3 is made up of 15 amino acids. Germline assignment: CDR1 SGHTS and CDR2 YDEGEE. Trimming left V 0 bases short and J 5 bases short, with 14 bases between. The CDR3 DNA is TGTGCCAGCAGCTTGGGGCGGAGCACTCCATATGGCTACACCTTC. Translated, it gives CASSLGRSTPYGYTF.

This clonotype was observed a few times. The chain is built from TRBV5-1 and TRBJ2-7; 7 positions agree with TRBD1. The CDR3 is 15 residues long. Germline V CDR1 and CDR2: SGHRS, YFSETQ. With 4 bases clipped from V and 1 base from J, the junction kept 8 bases outside the gene matches. The CDR3 is CASSPSGTESYEQYF. DNA of the CDR3: TGCGCCAGCAGCCCATCCGGGACAGAGTCCTACGAGCAGTACTTC. The whole variable domain, filled in from reference TRBV5-1 and TRBJ2-7, reads KAGVTQTPRYLIKTRGQQVTLSCSPISGHRSVSWYQQTPGQGLQFLFEYFSETQRNKGNFPGRFSGRQFSNSRSEMNVSTLELGDSALYLCASSPSGTESYEQYFGPGTRLTVT.

The chain couples TRBV12-3 or TRBV12-4 to TRBJ2-7; D unclear. Trimming took off 4 bases at V and 1 base at J, with 5 bases between the two ends. The CDR3 runs 12 residues. The CDR3 protein is CASSSYSYEQYF. DNA of the CDR3: TGTGCCAGCAGTTCCTATTCCTACGAGCAGTACTTC.

This clonotype was found a few times. This rearrangement joins TRBV27 to TRBJ2-1, with TRBD2 matching 8 bases. CDR3 length: 13 amino acids. V dropped 6 bases and J dropped 10; count of bases not matched to a gene: 8. Germline values: CDR1 MNHEY, CDR2 SMNVEV (reference sequence). CDR3 sequence (DNA): TGTGCCAGCAGATTTAGCGGGGAAGCGGAGCAGTTCTTC. Translation: CASRFSGEAEQFF.